The 17 T cell receptor beta chains listed next were all sequenced from one sample in a study of early T cells in non-severe SARS-CoV-2 infection. TCRdb ran MiXCR on the 5' RACE reads and lists one entry per CDR3 protein. This table holds tens of thousands of distinct CDR3 sequences, 9.5% to 14% found once. The sequencing input was whole blood. All receptors derive from an adult who was a healthcare worker with PCR-confirmed SARS-CoV-2 infection or an uninfected control (not recorded which).

This clonotype was seen many times. J is TRBJ2-3 and V is TRBV5-8; D remains ambiguous. CDR1 and CDR2 from the germline V gene are SGHTS and YDEGEE. Trimming cost V 0 bases and J 4 bases, with 6 bases left between them. The CDR3 loop spans 13 amino acids. The CDR3 region has the DNA TGTGCCAGCAGCTTGGCCTTCTCAGATACGCAGTATTTT. Its translation is CASSLAFSDTQYF.

The rearrangement joins TRBV7-9 to TRBJ2-7; D assignment may be TRBD1 or TRBD2 (5 bases each). The V gene's germline CDR1 is SEHNR and CDR2 FQNEAQ (reference sequence). V was pared by 5 bases and J by 6 bases, with 17 bases between. The CDR3 runs to 14 residues. As DNA, the CDR3 is TGTGCCAGCAGCGTGGGACCTCCCCCCCGCGAGCAGTACTTC. Encoded protein: CASSVGPPPREQYF.

This clonotype was seen at least ten times. The rearrangement uses TRBV2 and TRBJ2-3; D unclear. The length of the CDR3 is 14 residues. Germline V gene sequence: CDR1 SNHLY, CDR2 FYNNEI. V was shortened by 2 bases and J by 2 bases, with 8 bases between the two germline ends. CDR3 in amino acids: CASSERIFTDTQYF. CDR3 DNA sequence: TGTGCCAGCAGTGAACGTATCTTCACAGATACGCAGTATTTT.

The sample holds a few counts of this clonotype. The J gene is TRBJ1-4, the V gene TRBV18, with D possibly TRBD1 on 6 matching bases. Germline CDR1 and CDR2: KGHSH and LQKENI. This CDR3 has 13 amino acids. The V gene lost 5 bases and the J gene lost 8 bases, with 12 bases spanning the gap. The CDR3 nucleotides read TGTGCCAGCTCAAGACAGGTGAAAGAAAAACTGTTTTTT. This sequence encodes CASSRQVKEKLFF.

Ten or more counts support this clonotype. The chain uses TRBV10-2 and TRBJ2-7; D is unresolved. The germline gives CDR1 WSHSY, CDR2 SAAADI. This CDR3 region has 12 residues. V lost 9 bases, J lost 3 bases, and 12 bases lay in between. The CDR3 is CARTTPSYEQYF. CDR3 DNA: TGCGCCAGAACGACCCCGAGCTACGAGCAGTACTTC.

This clonotype was counted at least ten times. V is TRBV14 and J is TRBJ2-1; 12 positions agree with TRBD2. V was pared by 4 bases and J by 4 bases, with 2 bases of the junction left unmatched. The CDR3 length is 15 residues. Looked up from germline, CDR1 is SGHDN and CDR2 is FVKESK. CDR3 protein: CASSRLAGGYNEQFF. The CDR3 coding sequence is TGTGCCAGCAGCCGTCTAGCGGGGGGGTACAATGAGCAGTTCTTC.

The chain carries TRBV20-1 and TRBJ2-1; unclear D gene. Germline V gene lookup returns CDR1 DFQATT and CDR2 SNEGSKA (reference sequence). The CDR3 is made up of 11 amino acids. V was clipped by 6 bases and J by 7 bases, with 10 bases between them. CDR3: CSASAMNEQFF. In DNA form, the CDR3 reads TGCAGTGCATCGGCAATGAATGAGCAGTTCTTC.

This clonotype was counted many times. The CDR3 bases are TGTGCCAGCAGCCGCGGCGGGGCCTCACGTAATTCACCCCTCCACTTT. Translating gives CASSRGGASRNSPLHF. The gene calls are TRBV3-1 and TRBJ1-6; a possible D gene is TRBD1 (5 bases). Trimming pared 4 bases from V and 6 bases from J, leaving 16 bases between. The CDR3 is 16 residues long. Germline V gives CDR1 LGHDT, CDR2 YNNKEL (reference sequence).

This clonotype was counted only a few times. V and J are TRBV12-3 or TRBV12-4 and TRBJ2-3; D unclear. The CDR3 is 11 amino acids. The V end was cut by 5 bases, the J end by 1 base, with 1 base between. The CDR3 is CASSRTDTQYF. In DNA, the CDR3 is TGTGCCAGCAGTCGCACAGATACGCAGTATTTT.

The chain has TRBV30 and TRBJ1-1; D is unresolved. CDR3 length: 12 amino acids. V gave up 3 bases and J gave up 2 bases, with 7 bases separating them. Germline lookup yields CDR1 GTSNPN and CDR2 SVGIG (reference sequence). The CDR3 sequence is CAWRIRNTEAFF. CDR3 bases: TGTGCCTGGAGGATAAGAAACACTGAAGCTTTCTTT. Looking up the rest from reference TRBV30 and TRBJ1-1 gives the full variable domain: SQTIHQWPATLVQPVGSPLSLECTVEGTSNPNLYWYRQAAGRGLQLLFYSVGIGQISSEVPQNLSASRPQDRQFILSSKKLLLSDSGFYLCAWRIRNTEAFFGQGTRLTVV.

This clonotype appeared a few times. V usage is TRBV6-2 or TRBV6-3 and J usage is TRBJ1-6; 12 bases are shared with TRBD1. CDR1 is MNHEY, CDR2 SVGEGT, per germline. CDR3 length equals 16 residues. V dropped 4 bases and J dropped 7; count of bases not matched to a gene: 5. The CDR3 bases are TGTGCCAGCAGTTTTCGGGACAGGGGGCCGAATTCACCCCTCCACTTT. This sequence encodes CASSFRDRGPNSPLHF.

This clonotype was recorded many times. This rearrangement joins TRBV4-3 to TRBJ2-7; D uncertain. The CDR3 length is 13 residues. V was pared by 0 bases and J by 1 base, with 4 bases between. Germline loops: CDR1 LGHNA, CDR2 YSLEER. The DNA of the CDR3 is TGCGCCAGCAGCCAAGATAGGTCCTACGAGCAGTACTTC. The encoded protein is CASSQDRSYEQYF.

Ten or more counts support this clonotype. The chain carries TRBV6-6 and TRBJ1-2, with 7 positions matching TRBD1. The ends lost 4 bases at V and 8 bases at J; junction bases unmatched: 10. The germline V gene has CDR1 MNHNY and CDR2 SVGAGI (reference sequence). CDR3 length: 14 amino acids. CDR3 nucleotides: TGTGCCAGCAGTTCCCGGACAGGCCAAGGGGGCTACACCTTC. As protein: CASSSRTGQGGYTF.

V gene TRBV29-1 combines with J gene TRBJ2-7, with TRBD1 as a possible D gene (6 bases). V was pared by 4 bases and J by 5 bases, with 18 bases between. The germline V gene has CDR1 SQVTM and CDR2 ANQGSEA. This CDR3 comprises 14 residues. The CDR3: CSVARDKGRNEQYF. The CDR3 region has the DNA TGCAGCGTTGCCCGGGACAAGGGGCGGAACGAGCAGTACTTC.

V and J are TRBV5-1 and TRBJ2-3; D remains unclear. CDR1 is SGHRS and CDR2 is YFSETQ in the germline V gene. Trimming removed 4 bases at V and 6 bases at J, with 18 bases between. The CDR3 runs to 15 residues. CDR3 region: CASSPPGHPGDTQYF. The CDR3 region has the DNA TGCGCCAGCAGCCCCCCAGGTCATCCCGGGGATACGCAGTATTTT. Full variable domain (rest looked up from reference TRBV5-1 and TRBJ2-3): KAGVTQTPRYLIKTRGQQVTLSCSPISGHRSVSWYQQTPGQGLQFLFEYFSETQRNKGNFPGRFSGRQFSNSRSEMNVSTLELGDSALYLCASSPPGHPGDTQYFGPGTRLTVL.

This clonotype was seen a few times. V gene TRBV10-3 combines with J gene TRBJ2-2; TRBD2 is a possible D gene (5 bases). Per the germline V gene, CDR1 is ENHRY and CDR2 is SYGVKD. Trimming pared 6 bases from V and 0 bases from J, leaving 11 bases between. The CDR3 spans 15 residues. As DNA, the CDR3 is TGTGCCATCAGCCGCGAGGGCGCGAACACCGGGGAGCTGTTTTTT. Residues: CAISREGANTGELFF.

This clonotype was recorded at least ten times. The CDR3 sequence: CASSALAAETYEQYF. DNA for the CDR3: TGTGCCAGCAGCGCCCTAGCGGCGGAGACCTACGAGCAGTACTTC. The chain is built from TRBV7-8 and TRBJ2-7; 7 bases map to TRBD2. The CDR3 spans 15 residues. Trimming cost V 5 bases and J 2 bases; bases outside gene matches: 9. Germline CDR1 is SGHVS and CDR2 is FQNEAQ.